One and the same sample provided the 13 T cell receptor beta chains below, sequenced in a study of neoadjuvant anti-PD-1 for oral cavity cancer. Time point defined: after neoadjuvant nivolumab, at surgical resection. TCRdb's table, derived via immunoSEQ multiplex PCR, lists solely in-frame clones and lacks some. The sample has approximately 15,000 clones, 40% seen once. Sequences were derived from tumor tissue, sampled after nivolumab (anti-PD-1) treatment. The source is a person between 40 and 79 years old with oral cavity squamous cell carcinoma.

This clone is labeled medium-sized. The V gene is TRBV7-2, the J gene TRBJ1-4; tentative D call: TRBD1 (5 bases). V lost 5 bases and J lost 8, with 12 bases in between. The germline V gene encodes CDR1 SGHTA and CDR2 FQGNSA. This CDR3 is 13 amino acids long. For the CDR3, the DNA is TGTGCCAGCAGCGGGGGGAGGTGGGAAAAACTGTTTTTT. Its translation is CASSGGRWEKLFF.

Written as DNA, the CDR3 is TGTGCCAGCAGCACCCCTTCGGGGGCGAACCCCATGAACACTGAAGCTTTCTTT. Translation: CASSTPSGANPMNTEAFF. The chain recombines TRBV7-2 with TRBJ1-1; D perhaps matches TRBD1 (6 bases). Germline V gene lookup returns CDR1 SGHTA and CDR2 FQGNSA. The CDR3 extends over 18 amino acids. With 5 bases removed from V and 0 bases from J, the gap between germline ends came to 22 bases.

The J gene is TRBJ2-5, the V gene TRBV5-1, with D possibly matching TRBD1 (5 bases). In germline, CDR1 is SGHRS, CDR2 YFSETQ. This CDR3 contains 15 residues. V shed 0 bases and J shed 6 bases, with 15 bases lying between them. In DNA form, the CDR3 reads TGCGCCAGCAGCTTGGCCTTGGGCAGGGAAAAGACCCAGTACTTC. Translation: CASSLALGREKTQYF.

DNA for the CDR3: TGTGCCAGCAGTTTACCGACAGGGGTGAACTATGGCTACACCTTC. Its protein product is CASSLPTGVNYGYTF. V usage is TRBV28 and J usage is TRBJ1-2; TRBD1 matches 8 bases. V shed 2 bases, J shed 2 bases, and the junction held 4 bases outside the gene matches. Looked up from germline, CDR1 is MDHEN and CDR2 is SYDVKM. The CDR3 contains 15 residues.

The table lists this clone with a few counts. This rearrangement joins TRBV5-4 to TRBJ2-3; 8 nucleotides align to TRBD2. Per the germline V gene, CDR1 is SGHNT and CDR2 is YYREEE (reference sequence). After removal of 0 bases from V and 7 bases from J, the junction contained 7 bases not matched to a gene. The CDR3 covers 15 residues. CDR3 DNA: TGTGCCAGCAGCTTGGCCACGGGGGGGCTAAATACGCAGTATTTT. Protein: CASSLATGGLNTQYF.

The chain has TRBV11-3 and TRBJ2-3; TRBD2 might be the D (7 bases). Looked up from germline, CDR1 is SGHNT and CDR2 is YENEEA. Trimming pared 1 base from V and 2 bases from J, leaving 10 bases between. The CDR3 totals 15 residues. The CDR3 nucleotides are TGTGCCAGCAGCTTAGTAGGGGGGGACACAGATACGCAGTATTTT. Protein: CASSLVGGDTDTQYF.

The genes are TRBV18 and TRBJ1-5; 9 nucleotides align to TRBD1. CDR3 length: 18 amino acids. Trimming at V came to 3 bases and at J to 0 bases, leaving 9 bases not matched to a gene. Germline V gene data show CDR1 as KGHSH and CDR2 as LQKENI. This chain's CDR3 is CASSPVGQGIFSNQPQHF. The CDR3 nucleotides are TGTGCCAGCTCACCTGTGGGACAGGGAATCTTTAGCAATCAGCCCCAGCATTTT.

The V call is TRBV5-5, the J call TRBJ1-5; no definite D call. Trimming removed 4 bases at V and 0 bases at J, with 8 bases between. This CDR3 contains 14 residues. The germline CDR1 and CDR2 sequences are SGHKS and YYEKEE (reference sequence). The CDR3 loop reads CASSPGASNQPQHF. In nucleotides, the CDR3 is TGTGCCAGCAGCCCGGGAGCTAGCAATCAGCCCCAGCATTTT.

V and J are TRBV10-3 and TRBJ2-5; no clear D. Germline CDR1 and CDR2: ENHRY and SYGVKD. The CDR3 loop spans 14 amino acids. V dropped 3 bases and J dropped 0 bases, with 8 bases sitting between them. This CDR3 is CAISDSRHQETQYF. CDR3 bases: TGTGCCATCAGTGACAGTAGACACCAAGAGACCCAGTACTTC.

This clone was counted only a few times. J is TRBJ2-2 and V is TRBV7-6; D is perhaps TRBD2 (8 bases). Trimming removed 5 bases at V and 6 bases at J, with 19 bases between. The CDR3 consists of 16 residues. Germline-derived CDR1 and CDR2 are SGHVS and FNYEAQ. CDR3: CASSLGGDSPAGELFF. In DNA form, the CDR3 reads TGTGCCAGCAGCCTCGGGGGGGACAGCCCGGCCGGGGAGCTGTTTTTT.

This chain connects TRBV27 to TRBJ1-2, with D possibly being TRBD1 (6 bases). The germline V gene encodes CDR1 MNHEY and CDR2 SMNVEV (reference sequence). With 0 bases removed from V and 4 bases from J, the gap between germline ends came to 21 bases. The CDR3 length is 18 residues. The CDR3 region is CASSLSFRVGGGGYGYTF. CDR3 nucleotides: TGTGCCAGCAGTTTATCATTCCGTGTGGGGGGCGGAGGCTATGGCTACACCTTC.

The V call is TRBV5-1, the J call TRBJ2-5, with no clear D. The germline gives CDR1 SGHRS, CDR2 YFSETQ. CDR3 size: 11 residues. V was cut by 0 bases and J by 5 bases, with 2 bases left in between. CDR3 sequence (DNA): TGCGCCAGCAGCTTGGATGAGACCCAGTACTTC. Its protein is CASSLDETQYF.

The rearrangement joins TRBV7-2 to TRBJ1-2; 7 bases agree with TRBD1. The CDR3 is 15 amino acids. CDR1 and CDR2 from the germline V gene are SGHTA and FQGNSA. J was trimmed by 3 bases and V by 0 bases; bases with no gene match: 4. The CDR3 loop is CASSLASGGDYGYTF. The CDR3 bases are TGTGCCAGCAGCTTAGCGTCAGGGGGAGACTATGGCTACACCTTC.